These T cell receptor beta chains were read from a single sample in a study of early T cells in non-severe SARS-CoV-2 infection. Each CDR3 protein is one row after TCRdb ran MiXCR on the 5' RACE reads. There are about 110,000 distinct CDR3 sequences in the sample; approximately 12% occur only once, and 3% to 4.5% lies in the top ten. The specimen comprised whole blood, sampled at baseline. The source is an adult who was a healthcare worker with PCR-confirmed SARS-CoV-2 infection or an uninfected control (not recorded which). Each CDR3 is given with its conserved first and last residue. D genes are given only for firm matches. Part of the rows lack a size; the others show once, few, many or a class for expanded clones.

V gene	clone size	D gene	J gene	CDR3 protein	CDR3 DNA
TRBV20-1	many	.	TRBJ2-5	CSAPTTEETQYF	TGCAGTGCTCCCACAACCGAAGAGACCCAGTACTTC
TRBV14	.	.	TRBJ2-1	CASRELPAASYNEQFF	TGTGCCAGCAGAGAACTACCCGCGGCGTCCTACAATGAGCAGTTCTTC
TRBV3-1	few	.	TRBJ2-1	CASSQVGIALGEQFF	TGTGCCAGCAGCCAAGTTGGGATAGCCTTAGGGGAGCAGTTCTTC
TRBV3-1	few	TRBD1	TRBJ2-7	CASSQGTGFVAEQYF	TGTGCCAGCAGCCAAGGGACAGGGTTTGTTGCCGAGCAGTACTTC
TRBV28	few	TRBD2	TRBJ2-1	CASSSSGHEQFF	TGTGCCAGCAGTTCTAGCGGCCATGAGCAGTTCTTC
TRBV7-9	few	TRBD1	TRBJ1-6	CASSGQGYNSPLHF	TGTGCCAGCAGCGGACAGGGCTATAATTCACCCCTCCACTTT
TRBV7-9	.	TRBD2	TRBJ2-1	CASSLAGLAGAGSYNEQFF	TGTGCCAGCAGCTTGGCGGGACTAGCGGGAGCGGGGTCCTACAATGAGCAGTTCTTC
TRBV11-2	many	.	TRBJ1-5	CASSFRIPRALRDQPQHF	TGTGCCAGCAGCTTCAGGATCCCGAGGGCGCTGAGGGATCAGCCCCAGCATTTT
TRBV16	few	.	TRBJ2-3	CASSQSGPITQYF	TGTGCCAGCAGCCAATCGGGGCCCATTACGCAGTATTTT
TRBV7-2	.	.	TRBJ2-7	CASHQGGASDEQYF	TGTGCCAGCCACCAAGGGGGGGCCAGCGACGAGCAGTACTTC
TRBV12-3/TRBV12-4	.	.	TRBJ1-5	CASSLRAQGQQPQHF	TGTGCCAGCAGTTTAAGGGCCCAGGGTCAACAGCCCCAGCATTTT
TRBV18	.	.	TRBJ2-2	CASSRISGTPNTGELFF	TGTGCCAGCTCACGCATCTCCGGGACACCGAACACCGGGGAGCTGTTTTTT
TRBV5-1	few	.	TRBJ1-2	CASSQTDDYGYTF	TGCGCCAGCAGCCAGACAGATGACTATGGCTACACCTTC
TRBV30	.	.	TRBJ1-1	CAWKRVHTEAFF	TGTGCCTGGAAAAGGGTCCACACTGAAGCTTTCTTT
TRBV24-1	.	.	TRBJ2-5	CATTGPKTQYF	TGTGCCACCACGGGACCAAAGACCCAGTACTTC
TRBV10-1	.	.	TRBJ2-3	CASSPTRTDTQYF	TGCGCCAGCAGTCCCACCCGCACAGATACGCAGTATTTT
TRBV12-3/TRBV12-4	few	.	TRBJ2-2	CASSPVGQTNTGELFF	TGTGCCAGCAGCCCCGTCGGACAGACTAACACCGGGGAGCTGTTTTTT
TRBV7-9	many	.	TRBJ1-2	CASSLDPGLAGYTF	TGTGCCAGCAGCTTAGACCCGGGGCTGGCTGGCTACACCTTC
TRBV20-1	few	.	TRBJ2-2	CSAREGLAGELFF	TGCAGTGCTAGGGAGGGTTTGGCCGGGGAGCTGTTTTTT